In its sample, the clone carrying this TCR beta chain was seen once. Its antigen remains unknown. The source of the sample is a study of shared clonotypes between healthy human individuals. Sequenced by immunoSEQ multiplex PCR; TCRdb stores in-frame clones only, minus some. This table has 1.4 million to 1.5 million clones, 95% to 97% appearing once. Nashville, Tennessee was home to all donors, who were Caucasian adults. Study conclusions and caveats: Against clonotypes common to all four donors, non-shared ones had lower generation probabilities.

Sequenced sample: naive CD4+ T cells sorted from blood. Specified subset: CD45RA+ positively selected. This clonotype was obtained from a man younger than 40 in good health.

The CDR3 region has the DNA TGTGCCAGCAGCTTACCCATGAGGGGAGCGGCCTCCTACGAGCAGTACTTC. Protein: CASSLPMRGAASYEQYF. The J gene is TRBJ2-7, the V gene TRBV7-2; D assignment may be TRBD1 or TRBD2 (5 bases each). The CDR3 has 17 amino acids. Between the trimmed V and J ends, which lost 2 bases and 0 bases, there was a span of 17 bases. Germline CDR1 SGHTA, CDR2 FQGNSA. The whole variable domain, remainder taken from reference TRBV7-2 and TRBJ2-7, is GAGVSQSPSNKVTEKGKDVELRCDPISGHTALYWYRQSLGQGLEFLIYFQGNSAPDKSGLPSDRFSAERTGGSVSTLTIQRTQQEDSAVYLCASSLPMRGAASYEQYFGPGTRLTVT.